This TCR beta chain was identified in a study of T cell repertoires in cytomegalovirus infection. Study observations and caveats: CMV-specific TCR beta clonotypes restricted by HLA-C were the ones dominating the ex vivo response.

From the reads, TCRdb called clonotypes with MiXCR, one entry per CDR3 protein. The data hold fewer than 550,000 distinct CDR3 sequences, with 25% to 40% observed a single time. Comments on this clonotype: The antigen is not known.

The CDR3 totals 14 residues. Germline V gene data show CDR1 as SNHLY and CDR2 as FYNNEI. Trimming pared 8 bases from V and 1 base from J, leaving 11 bases between. V gene TRBV2 combines with J gene TRBJ1-4, with D unresolved. The sample comprised PBMCs. This clonotype was obtained from a human donor in good health (CMV status not recorded). Some clones in this sample may be carry-over from other donors' samples. CDR3 residues: CASGVVQTNEKLFF. CDR3 in DNA: TGTGCCAGCGGCGTCGTACAAACTAATGAAAAACTGTTTTTT.